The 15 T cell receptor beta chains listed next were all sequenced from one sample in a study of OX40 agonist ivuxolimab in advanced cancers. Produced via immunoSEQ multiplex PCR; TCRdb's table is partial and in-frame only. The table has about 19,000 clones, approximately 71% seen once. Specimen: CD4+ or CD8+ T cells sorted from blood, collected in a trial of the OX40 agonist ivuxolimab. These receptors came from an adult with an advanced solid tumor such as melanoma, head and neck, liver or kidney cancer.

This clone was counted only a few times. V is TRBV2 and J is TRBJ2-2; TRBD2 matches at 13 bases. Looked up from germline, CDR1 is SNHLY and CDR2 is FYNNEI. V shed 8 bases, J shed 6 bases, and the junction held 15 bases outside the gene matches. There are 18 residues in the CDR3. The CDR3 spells CASQVTSGGANLAGELFF. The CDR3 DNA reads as TGTGCCAGCCAAGTCACTAGCGGGGGGGCCAATTTGGCCGGGGAGCTGTTTTTT.

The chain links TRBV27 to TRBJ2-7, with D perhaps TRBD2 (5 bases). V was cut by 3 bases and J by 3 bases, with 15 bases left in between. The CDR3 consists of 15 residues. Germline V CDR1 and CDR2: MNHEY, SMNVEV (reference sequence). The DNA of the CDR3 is TGTGCCAGCAGTTTGGGAGCTCATGGGTTCTACGAGCAGTACTTC. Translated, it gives CASSLGAHGFYEQYF.

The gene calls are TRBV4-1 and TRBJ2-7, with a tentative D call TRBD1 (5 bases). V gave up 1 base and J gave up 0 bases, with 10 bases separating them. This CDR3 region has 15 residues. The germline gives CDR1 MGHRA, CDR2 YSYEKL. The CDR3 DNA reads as TGCGCCAGCAGCCAAGGCGAAGACAGCTCCTACGAGCAGTACTTC. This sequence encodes CASSQGEDSSYEQYF.

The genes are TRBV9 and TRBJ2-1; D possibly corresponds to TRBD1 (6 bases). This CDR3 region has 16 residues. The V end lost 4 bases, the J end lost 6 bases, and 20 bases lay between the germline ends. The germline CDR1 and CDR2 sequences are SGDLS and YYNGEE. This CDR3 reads CASSTSGGRGGNEQFF. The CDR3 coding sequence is TGTGCCAGCAGCACCAGTGGCGGGCGAGGGGGCAATGAGCAGTTCTTC.

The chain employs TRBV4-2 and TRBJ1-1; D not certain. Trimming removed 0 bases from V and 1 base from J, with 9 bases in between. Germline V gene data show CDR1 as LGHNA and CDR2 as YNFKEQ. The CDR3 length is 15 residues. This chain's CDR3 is CASSQEGGRNTEAFF. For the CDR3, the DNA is TGTGCCAGCAGCCAAGAAGGAGGGAGGAACACTGAAGCTTTCTTT.

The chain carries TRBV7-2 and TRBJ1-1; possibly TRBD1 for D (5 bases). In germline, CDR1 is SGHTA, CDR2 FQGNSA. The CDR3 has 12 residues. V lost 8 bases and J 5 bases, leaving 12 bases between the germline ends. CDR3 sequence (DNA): TGTGCCAGCCGAACAGGAGGGACTGAAGCTTTCTTT. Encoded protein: CASRTGGTEAFF.

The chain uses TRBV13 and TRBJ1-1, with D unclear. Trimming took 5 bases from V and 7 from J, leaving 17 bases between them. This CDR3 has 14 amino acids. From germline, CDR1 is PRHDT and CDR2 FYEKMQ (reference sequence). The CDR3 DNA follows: TGTGCCAGCAGCAACCCCTCCCGTCTGGGTGAAGCTTTCTTT. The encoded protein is CASSNPSRLGEAFF.

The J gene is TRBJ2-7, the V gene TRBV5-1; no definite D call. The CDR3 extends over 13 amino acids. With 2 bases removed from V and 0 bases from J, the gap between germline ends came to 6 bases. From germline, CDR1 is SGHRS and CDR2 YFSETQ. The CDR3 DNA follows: TGCGCCAGCAGCTTTTCAGTCTCCTACGAGCAGTACTTC. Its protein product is CASSFSVSYEQYF.

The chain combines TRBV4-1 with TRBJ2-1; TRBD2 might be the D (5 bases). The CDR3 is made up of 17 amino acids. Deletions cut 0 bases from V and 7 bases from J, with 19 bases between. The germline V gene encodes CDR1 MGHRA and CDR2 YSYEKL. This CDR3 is CASSQDRASSRGNEQFF. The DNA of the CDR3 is TGCGCCAGCAGCCAAGATCGCGCGTCTAGCCGAGGTAATGAGCAGTTCTTC.

CDR3 amino acids: CASSATSGANVLTF. In nucleotides, the CDR3 is TGTGCCAGCAGTGCTACGAGCGGGGCCAACGTCCTGACTTTC. This chain connects TRBV28 to TRBJ2-6; D gene uncertain. Trimming shortened V by 5 bases and J by 4 bases, and 9 bases separated the two germline ends. CDR3 length: 14 amino acids. Germline V lookup: CDR1 MDHEN, CDR2 SYDVKM. The full variable domain, in which reference TRBV28 and TRBJ2-6 provide the parts outside the CDR3, is DVKVTQSSRYLVKRTGEKVFLECVQDMDHENMFWYRQDPGLGLRLIYFSYDVKMKEKGDIPEGYSVSREKKERFSLILESASTNQTSMYLCASSATSGANVLTFGAGSRLTVL.

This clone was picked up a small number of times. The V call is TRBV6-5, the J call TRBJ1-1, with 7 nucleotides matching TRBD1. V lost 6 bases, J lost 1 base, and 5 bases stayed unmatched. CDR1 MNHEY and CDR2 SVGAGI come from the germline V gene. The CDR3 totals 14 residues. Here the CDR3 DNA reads TGTGCCAGCAGCCCTCAGGGGGGGAACACTGAAGCTTTCTTT. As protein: CASSPQGGNTEAFF.

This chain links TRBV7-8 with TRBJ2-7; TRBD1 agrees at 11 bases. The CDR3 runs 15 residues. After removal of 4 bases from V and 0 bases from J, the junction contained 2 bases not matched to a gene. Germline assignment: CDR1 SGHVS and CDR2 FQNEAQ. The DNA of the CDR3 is TGTGCCAGCAGCTCCGGGACAGGGGGCTCCTACGAGCAGTACTTC. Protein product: CASSSGTGGSYEQYF.

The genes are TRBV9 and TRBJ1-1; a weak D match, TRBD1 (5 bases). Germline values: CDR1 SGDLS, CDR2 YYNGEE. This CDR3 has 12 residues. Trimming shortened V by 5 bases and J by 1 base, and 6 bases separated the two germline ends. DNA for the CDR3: TGTGCCAGCAGGGGACGGAACACTGAAGCTTTCTTT. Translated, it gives CASRGRNTEAFF. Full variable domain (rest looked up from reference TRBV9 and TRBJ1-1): DSGVTQTPKHLITATGQRVTLRCSPRSGDLSVYWYQQSLDQGLQFLIQYYNGEERAKGNILERFSAQQFPDLHSELNLSSLELGDSALYFCASRGRNTEAFFGQGTRLTVV.

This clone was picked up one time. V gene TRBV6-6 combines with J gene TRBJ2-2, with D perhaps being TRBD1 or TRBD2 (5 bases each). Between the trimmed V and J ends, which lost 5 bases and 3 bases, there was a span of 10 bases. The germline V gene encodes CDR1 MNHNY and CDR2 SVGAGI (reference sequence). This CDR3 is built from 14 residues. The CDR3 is CASSKGRYTGELFF. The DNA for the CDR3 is TGTGCCAGCAGTAAGGGACGGTACACCGGGGAGCTGTTTTTT.

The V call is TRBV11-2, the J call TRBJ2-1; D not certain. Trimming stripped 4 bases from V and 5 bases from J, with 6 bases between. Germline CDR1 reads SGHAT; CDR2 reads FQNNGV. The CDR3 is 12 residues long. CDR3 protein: CASSSVNNEQFF. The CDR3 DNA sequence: TGTGCCAGCAGCTCCGTTAACAATGAGCAGTTCTTC.